This is a list of T cell receptor beta chains from one sample in a study of cytomegalovirus exposure and HLA in healthy donors. Profiling relied on immunoSEQ multiplex PCR, and the TCRdb table lists in-frame clones only, not all of them. This table holds around 170,000 clones, 70% to 90% found once. The sequencing sample was made of PBMCs. The receptor source for this set is a man aged 18 to 35 in good health and CMV-seronegative. Both conserved end residues are part of each CDR3. Where a row states a size, it is once, few, many or the class of an expanded clone; other rows omit it.

TRBV25-1 few CASSTWTSGGFGELFF
TRBV2 once CASSPGLTDIQYF
TRBV28 - CASSNRDPGAKNIQYF
TRBV5-4 - CASSSDTSNYGYTF
TRBV5-1 - CASSLGQGRDIQYF
TRBV6-5 - CASSSGFAGGYNEQFF
TRBV4-1 - CASSQVGRRGNGYTF
TRBV5-6 - CASSLVGQGSYEQYF
TRBV6-5 - CASRTRQGGQPQHF
TRBV6-5 - CASSYRVPSGNTIYF
TRBV5-1 - CASSSLAGGRQETQYF
TRBV29-1 - CSVEIGDPRPETQYF
TRBV10-2 - CASSSVLGLKYEQYF
TRBV6-1 - CASSKTSSNQPQHF
TRBV6-5 - CASSYGQGSSYNEQFF
TRBV5-1 - CASSSGGGGAYETQYF
TRBV5-1 - CASSLSQGVGTEAFF